Listed below are T cell receptor beta chains from one sample, sequenced in a study of blood T cell repertoires in COVID-19. This table comes from immunoSEQ multiplex PCR, and its TCRdb copy is limited to in-frame clones, with some not included. The sample lists 200,000 to 250,000 clones, under 90% occurring once. Sequencing used peripheral blood. These receptors all come from a woman of 80 years or more with acute or convalescent COVID-19. The CDR3 runs from the conserved cysteine through the conserved F or W. The order of the fields is V gene, D gene, CDR3 protein. A D gene is named only where the DNA matches it firmly.

V: TRBV4-2
D: TRBD1
CDR3: CASSQGGTGGNYGYTF

V: TRBV6-1
D: .
CDR3: CASSEGAGNNQPQHF

V: TRBV2
D: .
CDR3: CASRNPDTEAFF

V: TRBV7-8
D: .
CDR3: CASSLDTYRSSANYGYTF

V: TRBV7-3
D: .
CDR3: CASRLTSGQNTEAFF

V: TRBV7-2
D: .
CDR3: CASSPDNYYGYTF

V: TRBV18
D: TRBD2
CDR3: CASSPWTSGGLSYNEQFF

V: TRBV7-2
D: .
CDR3: CASSSQGLGNSPLHF

V: TRBV5-1
D: TRBD1
CDR3: CASSQDRNTDTQYF

V: TRBV6-4
D: .
CDR3: CASSDPLQTGRSTEAFF

V: TRBV7-8
D: .
CDR3: CASSPGLSGANVLTF

V: TRBV27
D: .
CDR3: CASSFGGGYTEAFF

V: TRBV7-7
D: TRBD1
CDR3: CASSSSTGWAGELFF

V: TRBV2
D: .
CDR3: CASSVYVSEQYF

V: TRBV11-3
D: .
CDR3: CASSLPTTLQETQYF

V: TRBV5-4
D: .
CDR3: CASSSPTGGSRYNEQFF

V: TRBV18
D: TRBD1
CDR3: CASSPLEATGGASYNSPLHF

V: TRBV19
D: .
CDR3: CASRGQATAMNTEAFF

V: TRBV24-1
D: .
CDR3: CATSDLQEGTETQYF

V: TRBV11-2
D: .
CDR3: CASSSGGAAGNQPQHF

V: TRBV27
D: .
CDR3: CASSWAGSGVGYTF

V: TRBV4-3
D: TRBD1
CDR3: CASSQDEGAGTGELFF

V: TRBV28
D: TRBD1
CDR3: CASRSQGAPRGYTF

V: TRBV19
D: .
CDR3: CASSIAGGNANYGYTF

V: TRBV5-4
D: .
CDR3: CAGGEGTEAFF

V: TRBV7-9
D: TRBD1
CDR3: CASSEGMTGPEKLFF

V: TRBV6-6
D: .
CDR3: CASTPGTSQPQHF

V: TRBV19
D: .
CDR3: CASSPRGVSYNEQFF

V: TRBV5-4
D: TRBD1
CDR3: CASSLYRGRADTEAFF

V: TRBV28
D: .
CDR3: CASSLGGWRGTGANVLTF

V: TRBV5-1
D: .
CDR3: CASSLGPQGPYNEQFF

V: TRBV14
D: TRBD1
CDR3: CASSQGDRGTQYF

V: TRBV19
D: .
CDR3: CASSIRTTGNEKLFF

V: TRBV4-3
D: TRBD1
CDR3: CASSPDRANQPQHF

V: TRBV25-1
D: .
CDR3: CASSESLAEQYF

V: TRBV7-9
D: TRBD2
CDR3: CASSPTGTVGGDTQYF

V: TRBV7-7
D: .
CDR3: CASSLDFTDTQYF

V: TRBV18
D: TRBD2
CDR3: CASSRGGGVTDTQYF

V: TRBV5-1
D: TRBD2
CDR3: CASSLALNIRLAGDTDTQYF

V: TRBV3-1/TRBV3-2
D: .
CDR3: CASSQGTVLNTEAFF